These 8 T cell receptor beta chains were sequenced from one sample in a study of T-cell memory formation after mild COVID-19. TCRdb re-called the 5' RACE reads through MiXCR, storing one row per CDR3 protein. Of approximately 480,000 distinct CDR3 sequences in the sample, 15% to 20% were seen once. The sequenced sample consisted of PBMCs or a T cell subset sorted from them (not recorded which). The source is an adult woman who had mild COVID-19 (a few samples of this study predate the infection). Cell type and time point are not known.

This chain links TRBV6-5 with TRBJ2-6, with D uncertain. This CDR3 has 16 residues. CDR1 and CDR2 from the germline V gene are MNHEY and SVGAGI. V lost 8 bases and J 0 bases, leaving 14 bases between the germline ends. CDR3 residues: CASSGRRYSGANVLTF. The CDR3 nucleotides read TGTGCCAGCTCCGGCAGGCGATACTCTGGGGCCAACGTCCTGACTTTC.

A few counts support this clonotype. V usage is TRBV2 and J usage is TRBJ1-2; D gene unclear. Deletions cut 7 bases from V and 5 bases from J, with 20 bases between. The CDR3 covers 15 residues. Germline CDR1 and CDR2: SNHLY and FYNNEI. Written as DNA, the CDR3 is TGTGCCAGCACCGAAGTACATGGTTTAGATTATGGCTACACCTTC. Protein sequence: CASTEVHGLDYGYTF.

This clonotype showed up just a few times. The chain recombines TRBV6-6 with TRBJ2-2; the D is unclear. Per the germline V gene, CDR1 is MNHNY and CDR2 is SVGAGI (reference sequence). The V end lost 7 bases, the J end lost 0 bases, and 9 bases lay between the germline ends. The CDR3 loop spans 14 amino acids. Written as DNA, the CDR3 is TGTGCCAGCAAGACGGCTTCGAACACCGGGGAGCTGTTTTTT. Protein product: CASKTASNTGELFF.

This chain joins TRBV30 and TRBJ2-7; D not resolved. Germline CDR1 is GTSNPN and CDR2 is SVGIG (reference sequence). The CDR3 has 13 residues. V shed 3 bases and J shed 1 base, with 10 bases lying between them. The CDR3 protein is CAWRDNKSYEQYF. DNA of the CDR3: TGTGCCTGGAGAGATAATAAGTCCTACGAGCAGTACTTC.

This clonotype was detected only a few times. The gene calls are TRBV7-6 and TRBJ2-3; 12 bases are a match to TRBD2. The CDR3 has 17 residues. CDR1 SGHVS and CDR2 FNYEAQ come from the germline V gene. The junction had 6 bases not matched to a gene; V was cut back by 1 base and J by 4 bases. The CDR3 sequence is CASSLDPPSGGADTQYF. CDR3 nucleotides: TGTGCCAGCAGCTTAGATCCCCCTAGCGGGGGGGCAGATACGCAGTATTTT.

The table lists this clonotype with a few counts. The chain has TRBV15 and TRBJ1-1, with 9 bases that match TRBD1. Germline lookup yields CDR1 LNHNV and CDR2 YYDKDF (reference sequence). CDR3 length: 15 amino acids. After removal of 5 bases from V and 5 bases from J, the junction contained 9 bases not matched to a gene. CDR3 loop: CATSSFFGTGTEAFF. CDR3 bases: TGTGCCACCAGCTCATTCTTTGGGACAGGGACTGAAGCTTTCTTT.

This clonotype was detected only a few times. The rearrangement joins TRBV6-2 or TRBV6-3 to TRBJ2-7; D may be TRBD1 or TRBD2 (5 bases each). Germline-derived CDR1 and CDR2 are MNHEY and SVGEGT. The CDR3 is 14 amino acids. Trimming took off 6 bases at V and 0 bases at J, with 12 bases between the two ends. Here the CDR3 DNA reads TGTGCCAGCAGCCGAGAGGGGAGCTCCTACGAGCAGTACTTC. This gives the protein CASSREGSSYEQYF.

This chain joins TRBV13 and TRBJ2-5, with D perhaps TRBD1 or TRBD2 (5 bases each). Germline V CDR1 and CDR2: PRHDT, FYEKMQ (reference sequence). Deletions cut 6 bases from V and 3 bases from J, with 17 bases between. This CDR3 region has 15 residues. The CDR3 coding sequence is TGTGCCAGCAGTCCTGGGACCGCACGGAAAGAGACCCAGTACTTC. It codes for CASSPGTARKETQYF.